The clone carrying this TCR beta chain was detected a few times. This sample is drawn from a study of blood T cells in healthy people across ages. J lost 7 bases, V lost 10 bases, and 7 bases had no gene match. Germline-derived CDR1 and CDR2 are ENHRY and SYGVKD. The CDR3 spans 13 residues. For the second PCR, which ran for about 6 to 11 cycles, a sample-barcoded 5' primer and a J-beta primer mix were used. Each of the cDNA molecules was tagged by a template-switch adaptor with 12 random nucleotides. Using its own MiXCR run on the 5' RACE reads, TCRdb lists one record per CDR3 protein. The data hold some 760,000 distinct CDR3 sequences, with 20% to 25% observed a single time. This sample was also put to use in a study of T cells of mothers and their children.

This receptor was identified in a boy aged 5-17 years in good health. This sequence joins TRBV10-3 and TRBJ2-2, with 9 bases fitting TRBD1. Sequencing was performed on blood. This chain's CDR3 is CATTGGANGELFF. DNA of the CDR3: TGTGCCACCACAGGGGGCGCGAACGGGGAGCTGTTTTTT.